This T cell receptor (beta chain) was observed in a study of control samples from healthy donors and cancer patients. The assay was immunoSEQ multiplex PCR, and TCRdb's table has in-frame clones only and misses some. There are 150,000 to 200,000 clones in the sample; more than 90% occur only once, and approximately 1.5% lies in the top ten. Between the trimmed V and J ends, which lost 5 bases and 1 base, there was a span of 18 bases. The CDR3 spans 18 residues. CDR1 is MNHEY and CDR2 is SVGEGT in the germline V gene. The source of this sequence is a man aged 25 to 40 in good health. The rearrangement links TRBV6-2 or TRBV6-3 to TRBJ2-6; the D gene could be TRBD1 or TRBD2 (5 bases each). The sample taken for sequencing was blood. CDR3 DNA: TGTGCCAGCAGTGATGGGACGGGGAGTTGGTCTGGGGCCAACGTCCTGACTTTC. Translated, it gives CASSDGTGSWSGANVLTF.